One sample yielded the 10 T cell receptor beta chains listed below, sequenced in a study of T cell repertoires in cytomegalovirus infection. TCRdb analysed the reads with MiXCR anew, one entry per CDR3 protein. Found here are 650,000 to 900,000 distinct CDR3 sequences, less than 35% of them singletons; the top ten hold around 12%. These receptors' targets are unknown. This specimen consisted of cultured CD8+ T cells from PBMCs, obtained from culture after CMV antigen stimulation. These receptors originate from a human donor in good health (CMV status not recorded). Some clones in this sample may be carry-over from other donors' samples.

A remark on this clonotype: A much bigger clone sits one base away, suggesting this may be a read error. V is TRBV7-3 and J is TRBJ2-1; 9 positions agree with TRBD2. Germline CDR1 and CDR2: SGHTA and FQGTGA. This CDR3 spans 15 amino acids. Trimming cost V 5 bases and J 7 bases; bases outside gene matches: 9. CDR3 bases: TGTGCCAGCAGCGTAAGTCTAGCGGGGTTAAATGAGCAGTTCTTC. It translates to CASSVSLAGLNEQFF.

This clonotype appeared many times. This chain links TRBV7-2 with TRBJ2-3; 8 nucleotides agree with TRBD2. Germline CDR1 SGHTA, CDR2 FQGNSA. The J segment lost 3 bases and the V segment lost 1 base, leaving 3 bases of the junction unmatched. The CDR3 covers 15 residues. DNA for the CDR3: TGTGCCAGCAGCTTAGAAGCGGGGGATACAGATACGCAGTATTTT. This codes for CASSLEAGDTDTQYF.

The J gene is TRBJ1-2, the V gene TRBV10-3, with TRBD1 as a possible D gene (5 bases). Trimming pared 8 bases from V and 2 bases from J, leaving 18 bases between. Germline CDR1 ENHRY, CDR2 SYGVKD. CDR3 length equals 15 residues. The CDR3 sequence is CAILVGDPRNYGYTF. The CDR3 coding sequence is TGTGCCATCCTTGTTGGGGACCCGAGGAACTATGGCTACACCTTC.

This clonotype appeared many times. The rearrangement links TRBV10-3 to TRBJ2-7, with D perhaps TRBD1 or TRBD2 (6 bases each). Per the germline V gene, CDR1 is ENHRY and CDR2 is SYGVKD. This CDR3 has 14 amino acids. Trimming left V 9 bases short and J 2 bases short, with 17 bases between. The CDR3 reads CAILEGGTTYEQYF. The CDR3, as DNA: TGTGCCATTCTGGAGGGGGGAACGACCTACGAGCAGTACTTC.

Comment on this clonotype: No conserved phenylalanine or tryptophan ends this CDR3, so it is likely a read error. The V call is TRBV27, the J call TRBJ2-1; D call uncertain. The germline gives CDR1 MNHEY, CDR2 SMNVEV (reference sequence). Trimming removed 3 bases from V and 6 bases from J, with 15 bases in between. The CDR3 runs to 15 residues. The chain's CDR3 is CASSFTSAAGNEQFL. The CDR3 bases are TGTGCCAGCAGTTTCACTTCGGCTGCAGGCAATGAGCAGTTCCTC.

This clonotype was counted between two and nine times. The chain employs TRBV6-6 and TRBJ1-5; weak D call: TRBD1 (5 bases). The CDR3 spans 15 residues. V gave up 0 bases and J gave up 5 bases, with 11 bases separating them. CDR1 is MNHNY and CDR2 is SVGAGI in the germline V gene (reference sequence). The CDR3 here is CASSYSTAGDQPQHF. In nucleotides, the CDR3 is TGTGCCAGCAGTTACTCGACAGCCGGGGATCAGCCCCAGCATTTT.

The chain carries TRBV12-3 or TRBV12-4 and TRBJ1-5, with 7 bases aligning to TRBD1. The CDR3 has 14 amino acids. V gave up 4 bases and J gave up 11 bases; unmatched junction bases: 11. CDR3 DNA sequence: TGTGCCAGCAGTTCCTCCGGGACAGCCCAGACCCAGCATTTT. Translating gives CASSSSGTAQTQHF.

The genes are TRBV15 and TRBJ2-4, with TRBD2 matching 9 bases. The germline V gene has CDR1 LNHNV and CDR2 YYDKDF (reference sequence). The V segment lost 1 base and the J segment 8 bases; nucleotides outside the gene matches: 3. This CDR3 has 14 residues. For the CDR3, the DNA is TGTGCCACCAGCAGAGTGCGGGGGGGATACATTCAGTACTTC. It yields the protein CATSRVRGGYIQYF.

About this clonotype itself: The junction differs from germline at one of its ends, possibly a read error. The chain combines TRBV4-1 with TRBJ1-6, with D possibly being TRBD1 (6 bases). The CDR3 runs 17 residues. Germline CDR1 reads MGHRA; CDR2 reads YSYEKL. This chain's CDR3 is CASNQVQGGGAGSPLHF. The CDR3 bases are TGCGCCAGCAACCAAGTGCAAGGAGGGGGTGCGGGGTCACCCCTCCACTTT.

This clonotype was seen a handful of times. A much bigger clone sits one base away, suggesting this may be a read error. This chain links TRBV19 with TRBJ2-1; D is unresolved. The V end lost 3 bases, the J end lost 7 bases, and 7 bases lay between the germline ends. CDR3 length: 12 residues. Germline V lookup: CDR1 LNHDA, CDR2 SQIVND (reference sequence). As DNA, the CDR3 is TGTGCCAGTAGTATGGGGATGAATGAGCAGTTCTTC. Its protein product is CASSMGMNEQFF.